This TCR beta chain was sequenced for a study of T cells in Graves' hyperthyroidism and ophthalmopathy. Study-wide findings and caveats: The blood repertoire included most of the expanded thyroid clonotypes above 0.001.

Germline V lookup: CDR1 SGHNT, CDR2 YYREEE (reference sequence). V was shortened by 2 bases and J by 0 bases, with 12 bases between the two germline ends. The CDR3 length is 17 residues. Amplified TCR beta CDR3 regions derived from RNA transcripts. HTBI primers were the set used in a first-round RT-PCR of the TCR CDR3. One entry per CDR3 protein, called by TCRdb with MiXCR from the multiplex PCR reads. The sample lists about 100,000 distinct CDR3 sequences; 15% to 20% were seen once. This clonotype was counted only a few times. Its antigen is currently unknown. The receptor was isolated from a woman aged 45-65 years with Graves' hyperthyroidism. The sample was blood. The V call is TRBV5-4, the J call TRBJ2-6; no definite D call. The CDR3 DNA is TGTGCCAGCAGCTTTTGGGCCAGCCTCTCTGGGGCCAACGTCCTGACTTTC. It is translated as CASSFWASLSGANVLTF. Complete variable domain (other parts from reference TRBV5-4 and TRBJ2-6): ETGVTQSPTHLIKTRGQQVTLRCSSQSGHNTVSWYQQALGQGPQFIFQYYREEENGRGNFPPRFSGLQFPNYSSELNVNALELDDSALYLCASSFWASLSGANVLTFGAGSRLTVL.